Sequencing of this TCR beta chain was carried out in a study of blood T cell repertoires in COVID-19. Study background: Acute and convalescent COVID-19 specimens originated in the United States, Italy and Spain. The analysed material was cDNA or gDNA that came from T cells, B-cell-depleted T cells, or PBMCs.

Original handling: Amplifying reference gene primers gave estimates of nucleated cell counts. Clones were read by immunoSEQ multiplex PCR, and TCRdb kept only the in-frame ones, dropping some. V and J calls and clone size are as listed in that table; D and trimming were resolved from the DNA. The data show more than 60,000 clones, with roughly 89% seen just once and 3.5% to 4% held by the top ten. The TCR sequence derives from a man aged 45-65 years with acute or convalescent COVID-19. Sequencing used peripheral blood.

The CDR3 sequence: CASSFFSGTDTQYF. In nucleotides, the CDR3 is TGTGCCAGCAGCTTTTTCTCCGGCACAGATACGCAGTATTTT. The J gene is TRBJ2-3, the V gene TRBV7-9; no firm D call. Germline assignment: CDR1 SEHNR and CDR2 FQNEAQ (reference sequence). Trimming cost V 3 bases and J 1 base, with 8 bases left between them. The CDR3 length is 14 residues.